The 30 T cell receptor beta chains listed next were all sequenced from one sample in a study of T cell responses to AZD1222 COVID-19 vaccine. Only in-frame clones appear in the TCRdb table, and some are missing; sequencing was by immunoSEQ multiplex PCR. The sample holds fewer than 200,000 clones, around 89% seen once. This sample comprised peripheral blood, obtained 28 days after the second AZD1222 dose. The receptors shown here come from an adult who received the AZD1222 COVID-19 vaccine.

The chain links TRBV6-6 to TRBJ1-2; D gene unclear. V shed 2 bases and J shed 3 bases, with 13 bases lying between them. The germline V gene has CDR1 MNHNY and CDR2 SVGAGI (reference sequence). The CDR3 runs 15 residues. The CDR3 nucleotides are TGTGCCAGCAGTTACGTTACAGCCGGGGACTATGGCTACACCTTC. This codes for CASSYVTAGDYGYTF.

The genes are TRBV4-1 and TRBJ1-2; D is undetermined. Looked up from germline, CDR1 is MGHRA and CDR2 is YSYEKL. V was cut by 1 base and J by 4 bases, with 7 bases left in between. The CDR3 extends over 13 amino acids. CDR3 nucleotide sequence: TGCGCCAGCAGCCAAGGGACGGCCTATGGCTACACCTTC. It encodes CASSQGTAYGYTF.

The chain recombines TRBV10-2 with TRBJ1-3, with a tentative D call TRBD1 (6 bases). This CDR3 spans 14 amino acids. V lost 8 bases and J lost 4, with 15 bases in between. The germline V gene encodes CDR1 WSHSY and CDR2 SAAADI. The chain's CDR3 is CASSTGREGNTIYF. The CDR3 bases are TGCGCCAGCTCCACAGGGAGAGAAGGAAACACCATATATTTT.

The genes are TRBV11-2 and TRBJ1-1, with D possibly matching TRBD1 (5 bases). V shed 3 bases and J shed 2 bases, with 13 bases lying between them. From germline, CDR1 is SGHAT and CDR2 FQNNGV. CDR3 size: 15 residues. The CDR3 DNA reads TGTGCCAGCAGCTTGGCTGGGACGGCCAACACTGAAGCTTTCTTT. Translated, it gives CASSLAGTANTEAFF.

This clone was observed a single time. V usage is TRBV19 and J usage is TRBJ2-2; TRBD1 matches at 7 bases. The CDR3 covers 14 residues. Germline values: CDR1 LNHDA, CDR2 SQIVND (reference sequence). J lost 1 base, V lost 5 bases, and 1 base had no gene match. CDR3 residues: CASSGQVNTGELFF. The CDR3 DNA follows: TGTGCCAGTAGTGGACAGGTGAACACCGGGGAGCTGTTTTTT.

The gene calls are TRBV6-6 and TRBJ1-2, with 9 bases that match TRBD1. J was trimmed by 4 bases and V by 0 bases; bases with no gene match: 3. CDR3 length equals 15 residues. Germline V CDR1 and CDR2: MNHNY, SVGAGI (reference sequence). The CDR3 DNA reads TGTGCCAGCAGTTACTCCGACAGGGGGAGCTATGGCTACACCTTC. Translation: CASSYSDRGSYGYTF.

The sample holds one count of this clone. The V and J genes are TRBV10-3 and TRBJ1-1; D is unclear. Trimming cost V 5 bases and J 0 bases, with 10 bases left between them. Germline assignment: CDR1 ENHRY and CDR2 SYGVKD. This CDR3 comprises 14 residues. The CDR3: CAISKRVLNTEAFF. The CDR3 region has the DNA TGTGCCATCAGTAAGAGGGTGTTGAACACTGAAGCTTTCTTT.

This chain joins TRBV6-5 and TRBJ2-2; 9 nucleotides line up with TRBD1. The CDR3 consists of 15 residues. Unmatched junction bases numbered 10, after V lost 8 bases and J lost 6 bases. Germline lookup yields CDR1 MNHEY and CDR2 SVGAGI. The CDR3 is CASGSRQGGPGELFF. The CDR3 DNA sequence: TGTGCCAGCGGATCGAGACAGGGGGGACCCGGGGAGCTGTTTTTT.

The CDR3 DNA reads TGCGCCAGCAGCCAAGGTCTCAATTCACCCCTCCACTTT. Its protein product is CASSQGLNSPLHF. The chain couples TRBV4-3 to TRBJ1-6; D remains unclear. Per germline, CDR1 LGHNA and CDR2 YSLEER. Deletions cut 1 base from V and 7 bases from J, with 5 bases between. The CDR3 covers 13 residues.

The V and J genes are TRBV5-6 and TRBJ1-1; D is unclear. This CDR3 contains 12 residues. Germline CDR1 and CDR2: SGHDT and YYEEEE. V lost 2 bases and J 3 bases, leaving 5 bases between the germline ends. The CDR3 loop reads CASSFRYTEAFF. CDR3 nucleotides: TGTGCCAGCAGCTTCCGGTACACTGAAGCTTTCTTT.

The chain uses TRBV7-9 and TRBJ1-5; tentatively, D is TRBD1 (5 bases). Germline values: CDR1 SEHNR, CDR2 FQNEAQ (reference sequence). The V and J ends lost 4 bases and 4 bases respectively, with 17 bases between them. This CDR3 contains 16 residues. The CDR3 DNA reads TGTGCCAGCAGCTATCGGGGTGGGGACGGGAATCAGCCCCAGCATTTT. Residues: CASSYRGGDGNQPQHF. Looking up the rest from reference TRBV7-9 and TRBJ1-5 gives the full variable domain: DTGVSQNPRHKITKRGQNVTFRCDPISEHNRLYWYRQTLGQGPEFLTYFQNEAQLEKSRLLSDRFSAERPKGSFSTLEIQRTEQGDSAMYLCASSYRGGDGNQPQHFGDGTRLSIL.

V gene TRBV7-8 combines with J gene TRBJ2-2; 7 nucleotides line up with TRBD1. The CDR3 consists of 14 residues. The germline CDR1 and CDR2 sequences are SGHVS and FQNEAQ. Trimming took 4 bases from V and 7 from J; bases not matched to a gene: 6. CDR3 sequence (DNA): TGTGCCAGCAGCTCGGGACAGTTGGGCGGGGAGCTGTTTTTT. Its translation is CASSSGQLGGELFF.

In this sample, this clone turned up a few times. This chain joins TRBV30 and TRBJ2-7, with D uncertain. Germline V gene lookup returns CDR1 GTSNPN and CDR2 SVGIG (reference sequence). With 1 base removed from V and 5 bases from J, the gap between germline ends came to 9 bases. The CDR3 is 12 residues long. The CDR3 loop reads CAWSDPPHEQYF. The CDR3 nucleotides read TGTGCCTGGAGTGATCCCCCCCACGAGCAGTACTTC.

This clone was seen once. V usage is TRBV28 and J usage is TRBJ2-7, with D tentatively TRBD1 (5 bases). This CDR3 comprises 12 residues. Germline-derived CDR1 and CDR2 are MDHEN and SYDVKM. Between the trimmed V and J ends, which lost 6 bases and 3 bases, there was a span of 9 bases. The CDR3 loop is CASRDTFYEQYF. CDR3 DNA: TGTGCCAGCAGGGACACCTTCTACGAGCAGTACTTC.

The chain combines TRBV12-3 or TRBV12-4 with TRBJ1-2; TRBD1 is a possible D gene (6 bases). The ends were cut back, 4 bases at V and 9 bases at J, with 12 bases in the middle. The CDR3 covers 12 residues. The CDR3 coding sequence is TGTGCCAGCAGTTATCAGGGGCAGAGCTACACCTTC. Protein: CASSYQGQSYTF.

The chain is built from TRBV6-5 and TRBJ1-6; possible D gene TRBD1, 6 bases. The V end lost 1 base, the J end lost 10 bases, and 17 bases lay between the germline ends. Looked up from germline, CDR1 is MNHEY and CDR2 is SVGAGI. The CDR3 runs to 16 residues. CDR3 region: CASSYYGTSERSPLHF. The CDR3, as DNA: TGTGCCAGCAGTTACTACGGGACATCGGAGCGCTCACCCCTCCACTTT.

The chain recombines TRBV4-1 with TRBJ2-1, with TRBD1 as a possible D gene (5 bases). Trimming removed 4 bases at V and 9 bases at J, with 10 bases between. This CDR3 contains 12 residues. Germline CDR1 MGHRA, CDR2 YSYEKL. CDR3 sequence reads: CASSPSGIEQFF. Here the CDR3 DNA reads TGCGCCAGCAGCCCGTCAGGGATTGAGCAGTTCTTC.

The chain carries TRBV5-1 and TRBJ2-1; 10 bases align to TRBD1. Germline assignment: CDR1 SGHRS and CDR2 YFSETQ. V gave up 0 bases and J gave up 13 bases; unmatched junction bases: 10. This CDR3 is built from 15 residues. The CDR3 sequence is CASSLALGQGVAQFF. DNA for the CDR3: TGCGCCAGCAGCTTGGCCCTTGGACAGGGGGTGGCTCAGTTCTTC.

The chain carries TRBV29-1 and TRBJ2-3, with D tentatively TRBD1 (5 bases). Germline V CDR1 and CDR2: SQVTM, ANQGSEA. The CDR3 loop spans 12 amino acids. The V end was cut by 8 bases, the J end by 1 base, with 10 bases between. The CDR3 spells CSLEQGTDTQYF. The CDR3 nucleotides read TGCAGCCTAGAACAGGGCACAGATACGCAGTATTTT.

This clone has just one count. This specimen includes other DNA sequences encoding the same CDR3. The gene calls are TRBV5-6 and TRBJ1-2, with 8 nucleotides matching TRBD1. Germline trimming cut 4 bases from V and 5 bases from J; bases unmatched to any gene: 7. CDR3 length equals 14 residues. Germline V gives CDR1 SGHDT, CDR2 YYEEEE. In DNA form, the CDR3 reads TGTGCCAGCAGCCCCGACAGGGGATCGTATGGCTACACCTTC. It encodes CASSPDRGSYGYTF.

This clone has a single count. The chain couples TRBV5-6 to TRBJ2-7, with a weak D call TRBD1 (5 bases). Germline CDR1 is SGHDT and CDR2 is YYEEEE. Trimming pared 2 bases from V and 5 bases from J, leaving 11 bases between. CDR3 length: 13 amino acids. The DNA of the CDR3 is TGTGCCAGCAGCTTAGGGGCCGGTCACGAGCAGTACTTC. This codes for CASSLGAGHEQYF.

The chain couples TRBV6-5 to TRBJ1-4; no definite D call. Per germline, CDR1 MNHEY and CDR2 SVGAGI. V lost 5 bases to trimming and J lost 3 bases, with 10 bases between them. This CDR3 is built from 14 residues. CDR3: CASSRTYPNEKLFF. The CDR3 DNA follows: TGTGCCAGCAGTCGGACGTACCCTAATGAAAAACTGTTTTTT.

This chain links TRBV5-1 with TRBJ1-2; D perhaps matches TRBD1 (6 bases). This CDR3 comprises 13 residues. Germline V lookup: CDR1 SGHRS, CDR2 YFSETQ. V lost 6 bases, J lost 9 bases, and 18 bases lay in between. The CDR3 nucleotides are TGCGCCAGCAACCCGGGGCAGGGGATTAGCTACACCTTC. Its protein product is CASNPGQGISYTF.

The chain has TRBV20-1 and TRBJ1-2, with 8 bases identical to TRBD1. The CDR3 has 12 amino acids. CDR1 is DFQATT, CDR2 SNEGSKA, per germline (reference sequence). V was clipped by 3 bases and J by 7 bases; unmatched bases: 4. CDR3 DNA sequence: TGCAGTGCTAGTCAGGGGGCGCGTGGCTACACCTTC. Protein product: CSASQGARGYTF.

The CDR3 protein is CATRRTGGKDVGYTF. CDR3 sequence (DNA): TGTGCCACCCGCCGGACAGGGGGAAAGGATGTTGGCTACACCTTC. V is TRBV19 and J is TRBJ1-2; 10 positions match TRBD1. CDR1 is LNHDA and CDR2 is SQIVND in the germline V gene (reference sequence). V lost 10 bases, J lost 7 bases, and 15 bases stayed unmatched. CDR3 length: 15 residues.

V gene TRBV20-1 combines with J gene TRBJ1-1; D not certain. The CDR3 length is 10 residues. From germline, CDR1 is DFQATT and CDR2 SNEGSKA (reference sequence). V lost 8 bases and J 5 bases, leaving 9 bases between the germline ends. The CDR3: CSPQLTEAFF. The CDR3 nucleotides read TGCAGTCCTCAACTGACTGAAGCTTTCTTT.

In its sample, this clone was seen once. The J gene is TRBJ2-5, the V gene TRBV7-9; a weak D match, TRBD1 (8 bases). Per the germline V gene, CDR1 is SEHNR and CDR2 is FQNEAQ (reference sequence). V was shortened by 5 bases and J by 4 bases, with 14 bases between the two germline ends. CDR3 size: 14 residues. CDR3 residues: CASSLTGEGETQYF. In DNA, the CDR3 is TGTGCCAGCAGCCTGACAGGGGAGGGAGAGACCCAGTACTTC.

V and J are TRBV18 and TRBJ1-4; TRBD1 aligns across 8 bases. Germline loops: CDR1 KGHSH, CDR2 LQKENI. With 4 bases clipped from V and 5 bases from J, the junction kept 3 bases outside the gene matches. The CDR3 extends over 14 amino acids. The CDR3 is CASSLRQGNEKLFF. The DNA of the CDR3 is TGTGCCAGCTCACTCAGACAGGGGAATGAAAAACTGTTTTTT.

The chain links TRBV7-2 to TRBJ2-4; unclear D gene. V was shortened by 3 bases and J by 5 bases, with 17 bases between the two germline ends. Germline values: CDR1 SGHTA, CDR2 FQGNSA. CDR3 length: 16 amino acids. The CDR3 bases are TGTGCCAGCAGCTTTGGGCCGGGCCTTTCGGAAAACATTCAGTACTTC. Encoded protein: CASSFGPGLSENIQYF.

This rearrangement joins TRBV29-1 to TRBJ2-7, with D tentatively TRBD1 or TRBD2 (6 bases each). Germline CDR1 SQVTM, CDR2 ANQGSEA. Trimming took 4 bases from V and 0 from J, leaving 10 bases between them. The CDR3 extends over 13 amino acids. CDR3 residues: CSVGGGSSYEQYF. CDR3 DNA: TGCAGCGTTGGAGGGGGGAGCTCCTACGAGCAGTACTTC.